A single sample gave rise to the 20 T cell receptor beta chains below, sequenced in a study of monozygotic twins with inflammatory bowel disease. Reprocessing the 5' RACE reads, TCRdb reports a single entry for every CDR3 protein and omits DNA. This sample contains roughly 150,000 distinct CDR3 sequences. Sequencing was performed on blood. These receptors were collected from a human donor with ulcerative colitis or Crohn's disease, or a healthy co-twin of an affected twin (not recorded which).

CDR3 in amino acids: CASSLGGHTDTQYF. This sequence joins TRBV7-3 and TRBJ2-3; the D call of TRBD2 rests on TCRdb alone, since no DNA is present to check it. The CDR3 has 14 residues. Germline V CDR1 and CDR2: SGHTA, FQGTGA.

This rearrangement joins TRBV6-5 to TRBJ2-3; the D call of TRBD1 rests on TCRdb alone, since no DNA is present to check it. The CDR3 contains 16 residues. The germline CDR1 and CDR2 sequences are MNHEY and SVGAGI. The CDR3 reads CASSYSGGGPTDTQYF.

The chain employs TRBV6-5 and TRBJ2-5. The CDR3 consists of 11 residues. In germline, CDR1 is MNHEY, CDR2 SVGAGI. The CDR3 loop reads CASSHDETQYF.

The J gene is TRBJ1-5, the V gene TRBV4-1; the TRBD1 assignment by TCRdb is unverifiable without DNA. The CDR3 consists of 15 residues. Germline loops: CDR1 MGHRA, CDR2 YSYEKL. CDR3 region: CASSQGDRGSQPQHF.

This chain uses TRBV5-8 with TRBJ2-1; TCRdb picks TRBD1, but there is no DNA to check that call. CDR1 and CDR2 from the germline V gene are SGHTS and YDEGEE. CDR3 length: 15 amino acids. CDR3 sequence reads: CASSLRGQPPNEQFF.

The gene calls are TRBV7-2 and TRBJ1-6; TCRdb's D call of TRBD1 is untestable without DNA. The V gene's germline CDR1 is SGHTA and CDR2 FQGNSA. CDR3 length: 15 residues. The CDR3 spells CASSTQQGRKSPLHF.

The chain recombines TRBV6-1 with TRBJ1-1; TCRdb names TRBD1, which stays unverified in the absence of DNA. This CDR3 has 15 amino acids. Germline loops: CDR1 MNHNS, CDR2 SASEGT. CDR3 sequence: CASSQQGLMNTEAFF.

The J gene is TRBJ2-5, the V gene TRBV5-1; TCRdb's assignment of TRBD1 cannot be checked, as there is no DNA. This CDR3 region has 14 residues. Germline CDR1 is SGHRS and CDR2 is YFSETQ. CDR3: CASKWGRTQETQYF.

The chain uses TRBV19 and TRBJ1-6; TCRdb calls TRBD1, which cannot be checked without DNA. CDR1 and CDR2 from the germline V gene are LNHDA and SQIVND (reference sequence). The CDR3 is 14 amino acids. This CDR3 is CASSLMTGSAPLHF.

The V call is TRBV11-2, the J call TRBJ2-3; TCRdb selects TRBD1, and the lack of DNA leaves this call unchecked. Germline loops: CDR1 SGHAT, CDR2 FQNNGV. This CDR3 is 14 amino acids long. The CDR3 here is CASSTPRGLEERYF.

The chain joins TRBV5-1 to TRBJ1-4. CDR1 and CDR2 (germline): SGHRS, YFSETQ. CDR3 length: 14 amino acids. CDR3 sequence: CASSSPPHYEKLFF.

The rearrangement uses TRBV5-1 and TRBJ2-7. Germline CDR1 is SGHRS and CDR2 is YFSETQ. The CDR3 length is 12 residues. The CDR3 loop is CASSLTMGEQYF.

The chain recombines TRBV29-1 with TRBJ2-5. CDR3 length equals 13 residues. Looked up from germline, CDR1 is SQVTM and CDR2 is ANQGSEA. The CDR3: CSVRRNPQETQYF.

The chain recombines TRBV7-2 with TRBJ2-3; TCRdb lists TRBD2, though no DNA is available to test this call. The CDR3 is 17 residues long. Germline V gene data show CDR1 as SGHTA and CDR2 as FQGNSA. CDR3 loop: CASSSTGLAGVADTQYF.

J is TRBJ2-1 and V is TRBV5-5; TCRdb designates TRBD1, a call that cannot be tested without DNA. Looked up from germline, CDR1 is SGHKS and CDR2 is YYEKEE (reference sequence). The CDR3 totals 16 residues. CDR3 protein: CASSFGQPGEHNEQFF.

J is TRBJ2-6 and V is TRBV6-4; absent DNA, TCRdb's TRBD1 call cannot be checked. CDR3 length equals 15 residues. Germline values: CDR1 MRHNA, CDR2 SNTAGT. The CDR3 sequence is CASSSGVSGANVLTF.

The chain has TRBV19 and TRBJ2-7; TCRdb proposes TRBD1, but this gene call is untestable without DNA. CDR3 length: 16 amino acids. Per the germline V gene, CDR1 is LNHDA and CDR2 is SQIVND (reference sequence). CDR3 sequence reads: CASSTYATGGRYEQYF.

The gene calls are TRBV5-4 and TRBJ2-1; the TCRdb D gene call, TRBD1, has no DNA to confirm it. Germline CDR1 SGHNT, CDR2 YYREEE (reference sequence). The CDR3 has 18 residues. The CDR3 spells CASSLDSPGQGDYNEQFF.

This sequence joins TRBV7-6 and TRBJ2-5. CDR1 and CDR2 (germline): SGHVS, FNYEAQ. The CDR3 is made up of 12 amino acids. The CDR3 sequence: CASSLRWETQYF.

The chain couples TRBV5-1 to TRBJ2-1. The CDR3 runs to 14 residues. Per germline, CDR1 SGHRS and CDR2 YFSETQ. The CDR3 sequence: CASSLGHSYNEQFF.